This is a list of T cell receptor beta chains from one sample in a study of CD8 T cells in Susac syndrome. TCRdb re-analysed the immunoSEQ multiplex PCR reads in MiXCR, keeping a single row per CDR3 protein. The sample holds approximately 49,000 distinct CDR3 sequences, approximately 95% seen once. Sequenced sample: CD8+ T cells from PBMCs. The receptors shown here come from a human donor with Susac syndrome. Both conserved end residues are part of each CDR3. A D gene is named only where the DNA matches it firmly. Some rows mark clone size as missing; the rest say once, few, many or name a class of expanded clone.

v_call: TRBV13
j_call: TRBJ2-2
clone_size: -
d_call: -
cdr3_aa: CASSLPGSRAGELFF
cdr3_nt: TGTGCCAGCAGCTTACCTGGGTCCCGCGCCGGGGAGCTGTTTTTT

v_call: TRBV11-2
j_call: TRBJ2-3
clone_size: once
d_call: TRBD2
cdr3_aa: CASSLSSGGYTDTQYF
cdr3_nt: TGTGCCAGCAGCTTATCGAGCGGGGGGTACACAGATACGCAGTATTTT

v_call: TRBV5-4
j_call: TRBJ2-7
clone_size: -
d_call: -
cdr3_aa: CASSLGTPTTYEQYF
cdr3_nt: TGTGCCAGCAGCTTGGGGACACCTACCACCTACGAGCAGTACTTC

v_call: TRBV4-2
j_call: TRBJ1-2
clone_size: -
d_call: -
cdr3_aa: CASSQGFLGGYTF
cdr3_nt: TGTGCCAGCAGCCAAGGTTTCTTGGGTGGCTACACCTTC

v_call: TRBV14
j_call: TRBJ2-5
clone_size: -
d_call: -
cdr3_aa: CASSQDGGETQYF
cdr3_nt: TGTGCCAGCAGCCAAGATGGCGGAGAGACCCAGTACTTC

v_call: TRBV7-9
j_call: TRBJ2-5
clone_size: -
d_call: TRBD2
cdr3_aa: CASKSMTSGGLETQYF
cdr3_nt: TGTGCCAGCAAGAGCATGACTAGCGGGGGCCTTGAGACCCAGTACTTC

v_call: TRBV19
j_call: TRBJ1-2
clone_size: -
d_call: -
cdr3_aa: CASSYKGTYGYTF
cdr3_nt: TGTGCCAGTAGTTACAAGGGGACCTATGGCTACACCTTC

v_call: TRBV29-1
j_call: TRBJ2-2
clone_size: -
d_call: -
cdr3_aa: CSVEALGVGGELFF
cdr3_nt: TGCAGCGTTGAAGCGCTAGGGGTGGGCGGGGAGCTGTTTTTT

v_call: TRBV14
j_call: TRBJ1-2
clone_size: -
d_call: -
cdr3_aa: CASSPPGYGYTF
cdr3_nt: TGTGCCAGCAGCCCCCCCGGGTATGGCTACACCTTC

v_call: TRBV29-1
j_call: TRBJ2-1
clone_size: -
d_call: TRBD2
cdr3_aa: CSVPGTSGGIDEQFF
cdr3_nt: TGCAGCGTTCCCGGGACTAGCGGGGGGATCGATGAGCAGTTCTTC

v_call: TRBV9
j_call: TRBJ2-7
clone_size: -
d_call: -
cdr3_aa: CASSVGYEQYF
cdr3_nt: TGTGCCAGCAGCGTAGGCTACGAGCAGTACTTC

v_call: TRBV18
j_call: TRBJ2-5
clone_size: -
d_call: -
cdr3_aa: CASSPPLSRETQYF
cdr3_nt: TGTGCCAGCTCACCACCTCTCTCTCGGGAGACCCAGTACTTC

v_call: TRBV6-6
j_call: TRBJ2-1
clone_size: -
d_call: -
cdr3_aa: CASSYGPEQFF
cdr3_nt: TGTGCCAGCAGTTACGGTCCTGAGCAGTTCTTC